This passage covers 17 T cell receptor beta chains from one sample sequenced in a study of blood T cell repertoires in COVID-19. Some clones are missing from TCRdb's copy, which holds only in-frame ones; the method was immunoSEQ multiplex PCR. The sample yields tens of thousands of clones, around 83% seen once. Sequencing input: peripheral blood. These receptors originate from a woman in her seventies with acute or convalescent COVID-19.

J is TRBJ2-7 and V is TRBV5-4; 8 positions agree with TRBD1. This CDR3 region has 16 residues. Germline V CDR1 and CDR2: SGHNT, YYREEE (reference sequence). Trimming removed 4 bases from V and 2 bases from J; junction bases left unmatched: 11. The CDR3 loop is CASSSGQGGPTYEQYF. Here the CDR3 DNA reads TGTGCCAGCAGCAGCGGACAGGGTGGACCAACCTACGAGCAGTACTTC.

V gene TRBV9 combines with J gene TRBJ2-2; 10 bases match TRBD1. Trimming removed 5 bases from V and 5 bases from J; junction bases left unmatched: 0. Germline V gene data show CDR1 as SGDLS and CDR2 as YYNGEE. CDR3 length equals 13 residues. Here the CDR3 DNA reads TGTGCCAGCAGGGGACAGGGGACCGGGGAGCTGTTTTTT. This codes for CASRGQGTGELFF.

This clone was observed once. The DNA of the CDR3 is TGTGCCAGCGGAGTCGGGGTAGAGGGAGAGACCCAGTACTTC. This translates into CASGVGVEGETQYF. This chain connects TRBV2 to TRBJ2-5; weak D call: TRBD2 (5 bases). V was pared by 8 bases and J by 4 bases, with 17 bases between. The CDR3 spans 14 residues. Looked up from germline, CDR1 is SNHLY and CDR2 is FYNNEI.

V usage is TRBV5-6 and J usage is TRBJ2-3, with a tentative D call TRBD2 (7 bases). Germline CDR1 and CDR2: SGHDT and YYEEEE. V dropped 4 bases and J dropped 2 bases, with 14 bases sitting between them. The CDR3 is 15 residues long. This CDR3 reads CASSPLGGPTDTQYF. Written as DNA, the CDR3 is TGTGCCAGCAGCCCCCTGGGGGGGCCCACAGATACGCAGTATTTT.

The chain recombines TRBV9 with TRBJ1-1; the match to TRBD1 covers 7 bases. V gave up 4 bases and J gave up 0 bases; unmatched junction bases: 6. The CDR3 has 15 amino acids. Germline assignment: CDR1 SGDLS and CDR2 YYNGEE. The CDR3 DNA is TGTGCCAGCAGCCCCCGGGACAGATTGAACACTGAAGCTTTCTTT. Its translation: CASSPRDRLNTEAFF.

The chain has TRBV2 and TRBJ1-4; 8 bases are a match to TRBD1. This CDR3 is 17 amino acids long. CDR1 is SNHLY and CDR2 is FYNNEI in the germline V gene. Germline trimming cut 4 bases from V and 0 bases from J; bases unmatched to any gene: 7. CDR3 in DNA: TGTGCCAGCAGTGGAGGGACAGGAGACTCAACTAATGAAAAACTGTTTTTT. Its translation is CASSGGTGDSTNEKLFF.

The genes are TRBV19 and TRBJ2-3, with a weak D call TRBD2 (6 bases). Germline V gives CDR1 LNHDA, CDR2 SQIVND (reference sequence). V lost 6 bases and J 4 bases, leaving 11 bases between the germline ends. The CDR3 loop spans 13 amino acids. DNA of the CDR3: TGTGCCAGTAGGACTAGTCCTTCAGATACGCAGTATTTT. Translating gives CASRTSPSDTQYF.

This rearrangement joins TRBV5-4 to TRBJ1-2, with TRBD1 identical over 7 bases. V was pared by 4 bases and J by 4 bases, with 7 bases of the junction left unmatched. From germline, CDR1 is SGHNT and CDR2 YYREEE (reference sequence). This CDR3 comprises 14 residues. The CDR3 spells CASSTQGLSYGYTF. The CDR3 nucleotides are TGTGCCAGCAGCACACAGGGGTTGAGCTATGGCTACACCTTC. The variable domain in full, completed from reference TRBV5-4 and TRBJ1-2, reads ETGVTQSPTHLIKTRGQQVTLRCSSQSGHNTVSWYQQALGQGPQFIFQYYREEENGRGNFPPRFSGLQFPNYSSELNVNALELDDSALYLCASSTQGLSYGYTFGSGTRLTVV.

V gene TRBV12-3 or TRBV12-4 combines with J gene TRBJ1-3, with D maybe TRBD1 (5 bases). The CDR3 loop spans 13 amino acids. Trimming pared 4 bases from V and 2 bases from J, leaving 6 bases between. The CDR3 loop reads CASSWGAGNTIYF. The CDR3 DNA reads TGTGCCAGCAGTTGGGGGGCTGGAAACACCATATATTTT.

A note on this clone: Other DNA sequences in this specimen translate into the identical CDR3. The CDR3 nucleotides are TGCGCCAGCAGCTTGCAGGGGCTACCTAGCACAGATACGCAGTATTTT. Its translation is CASSLQGLPSTDTQYF. V and J are TRBV5-1 and TRBJ2-3, with a tentative D call TRBD1 (6 bases). V lost 1 base and J lost 0, with 12 bases in between. Germline V gene lookup returns CDR1 SGHRS and CDR2 YFSETQ. The CDR3 length is 16 residues.

This clone was observed once. This chain links TRBV28 with TRBJ1-6; possibly TRBD1 for D (6 bases). Per the germline V gene, CDR1 is MDHEN and CDR2 is SYDVKM. This CDR3 comprises 15 residues. V lost 1 base to trimming and J lost 10 bases, with 14 bases between them. The CDR3 DNA is TGTGCCAGCAGTTTATTTCTACAGGGTAACTCACCCCTCCACTTT. Translated: CASSLFLQGNSPLHF.

V and J are TRBV6-5 and TRBJ2-7; D ambiguous. The V end was cut by 2 bases, the J end by 2 bases, with 13 bases between. Germline lookup yields CDR1 MNHEY and CDR2 SVGAGI. The CDR3 consists of 15 residues. This CDR3 is CASSYGPDTTYEQYF. CDR3 nucleotides: TGTGCCAGCAGTTACGGCCCAGATACTACCTACGAGCAGTACTTC.

V is TRBV5-1 and J is TRBJ1-6; 8 positions agree with TRBD1. V trimming: 4 bases; J trimming: 2 bases; junction bases outside the gene matches: 2. The CDR3 loop spans 15 amino acids. Per the germline V gene, CDR1 is SGHRS and CDR2 is YFSETQ. The CDR3 spells CASSGQGPYNSPLHF. The CDR3 nucleotides are TGCGCCAGCAGCGGACAGGGCCCCTATAATTCACCCCTCCACTTT.

The V call is TRBV5-1, the J call TRBJ2-7; 9 nucleotides match TRBD1. J gave up 6 bases and V 4 bases, and 11 bases lay outside the gene matches. CDR3 length equals 15 residues. Germline assignment: CDR1 SGHRS and CDR2 YFSETQ. The CDR3 coding sequence is TGCGCCAGCAGCCGAGATGGACAGGGGTGGATCGAGCAGTACTTC. Translating it yields CASSRDGQGWIEQYF.

This clone has a single count. The chain is built from TRBV5-6 and TRBJ1-1, with 7 bases fitting TRBD1. In germline, CDR1 is SGHDT, CDR2 YYEEEE. V lost 4 bases and J lost 1; bases outside the gene matches: 4. This CDR3 is 14 amino acids long. As DNA, the CDR3 is TGTGCCAGCAGCCGACGACAGGGGAACACTGAAGCTTTCTTT. Residues: CASSRRQGNTEAFF.

About this clone itself: Other DNA sequences in the same sample also yield this CDR3. The chain combines TRBV5-5 with TRBJ2-5, with unresolved D. The CDR3 extends over 13 amino acids. V lost 1 base to trimming and J lost 1 base, with 5 bases between them. Germline-derived CDR1 and CDR2 are SGHKS and YYEKEE (reference sequence). The CDR3 spells CASSLRVQETQYF. For the CDR3, the DNA is TGTGCCAGCAGCTTGAGAGTCCAAGAGACCCAGTACTTC.

The chain links TRBV6-4 to TRBJ1-1; 11 bases map to TRBD1. J was trimmed by 5 bases and V by 6 bases; bases with no gene match: 11. This CDR3 region has 16 residues. Germline loops: CDR1 MRHNA, CDR2 SNTAGT. CDR3 bases: TGTGCCAGCAGGCCGGGACAGGGGGTCGGTGTAACTGAAGCTTTCTTT. Amino acids: CASRPGQGVGVTEAFF.